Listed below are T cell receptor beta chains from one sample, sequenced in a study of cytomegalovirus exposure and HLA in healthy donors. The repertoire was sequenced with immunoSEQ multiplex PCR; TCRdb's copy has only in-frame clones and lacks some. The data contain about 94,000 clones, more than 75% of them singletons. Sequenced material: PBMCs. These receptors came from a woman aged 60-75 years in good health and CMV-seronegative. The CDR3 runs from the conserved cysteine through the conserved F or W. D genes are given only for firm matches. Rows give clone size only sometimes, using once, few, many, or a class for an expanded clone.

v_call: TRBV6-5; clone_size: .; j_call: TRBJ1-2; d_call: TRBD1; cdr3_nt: TGTGCCAGCAGTTACGTTACAGGGGGCGCGGGGGGCTACACCTTC; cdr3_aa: CASSYVTGGAGGYTF
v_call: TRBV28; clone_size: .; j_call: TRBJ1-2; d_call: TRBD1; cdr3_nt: TGTGCCAGCAGTTCTACAGGGGTATCAGACTATGGCTACACCTTC; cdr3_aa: CASSSTGVSDYGYTF
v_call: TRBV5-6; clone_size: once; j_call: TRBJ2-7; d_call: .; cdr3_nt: TGTGCCAGCAGCTTCGGCGGTAGCTCCTACGAGCAGTACTTC; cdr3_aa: CASSFGGSSYEQYF
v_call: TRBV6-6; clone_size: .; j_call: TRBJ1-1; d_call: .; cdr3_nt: TGTGCCAGCAGTTACTCCCCGGACAGGAACACTGAAGCTTTCTTT; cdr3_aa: CASSYSPDRNTEAFF
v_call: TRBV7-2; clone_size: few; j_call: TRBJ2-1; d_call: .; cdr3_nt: TGTGCCAGCACTTATGGGATCGGGAACAATGAGCAGTTCTTC; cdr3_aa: CASTYGIGNNEQFF
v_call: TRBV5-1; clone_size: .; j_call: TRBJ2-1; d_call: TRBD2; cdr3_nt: TGCGCCAGCAGCACCGGGACTAGCGGGGGCCACAATGAGCAGTTCTTC; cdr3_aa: CASSTGTSGGHNEQFF
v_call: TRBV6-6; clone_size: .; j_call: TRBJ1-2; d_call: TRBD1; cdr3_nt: TGTGCCAGCACCCGGACAGGCGCCACGTCACTATTTGGCTACACCTTC; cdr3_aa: CASTRTGATSLFGYTF
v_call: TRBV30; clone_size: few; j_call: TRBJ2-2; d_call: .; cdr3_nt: TGTGCCTGGAGTCTCCAGGGTCCCGGGGAGCTGTTTTTT; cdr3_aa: CAWSLQGPGELFF
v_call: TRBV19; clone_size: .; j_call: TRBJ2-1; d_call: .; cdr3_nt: TGTGCCAGTAGTATCGGGGTGTCCTCCTACAATGAGCAGTTCTTC; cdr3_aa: CASSIGVSSYNEQFF
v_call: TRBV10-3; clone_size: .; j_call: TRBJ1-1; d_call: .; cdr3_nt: TGTGCCATCAGTCCACAGGGACCTGAAGCTTTCTTT; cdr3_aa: CAISPQGPEAFF
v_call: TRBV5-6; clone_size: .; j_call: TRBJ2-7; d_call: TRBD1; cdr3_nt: TGTGCCAGCAGCTTTAGAGACAGGGCGTCCAACGAGCAGTACTTC; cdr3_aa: CASSFRDRASNEQYF
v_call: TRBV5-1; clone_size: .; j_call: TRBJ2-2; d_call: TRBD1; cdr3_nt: TGCGCCAGCACCATGACAGGGCCGGCCGGGGAGCTGTTTTTT; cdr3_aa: CASTMTGPAGELFF
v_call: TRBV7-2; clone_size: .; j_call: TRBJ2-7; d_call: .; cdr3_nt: TGTGCCAGCAGCTTAAACTTGGCCTACGAGCAGTACTTC; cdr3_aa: CASSLNLAYEQYF
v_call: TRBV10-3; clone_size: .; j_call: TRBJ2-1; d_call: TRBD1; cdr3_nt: TGTGCCACCAGGGGGACACCGACGAATGAGCAGTTCTTC; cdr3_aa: CATRGTPTNEQFF
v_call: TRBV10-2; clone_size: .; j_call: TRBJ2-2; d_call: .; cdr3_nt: TGCGCCAGCAGGATACTAGCCTTTAACACCGGGGAGCTGTTTTTT; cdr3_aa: CASRILAFNTGELFF
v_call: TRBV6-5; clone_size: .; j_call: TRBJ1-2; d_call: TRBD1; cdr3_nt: TGTGCCAGCAGTTACGACAGGGGGGTATATCATGGCTACACCTTC; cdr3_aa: CASSYDRGVYHGYTF
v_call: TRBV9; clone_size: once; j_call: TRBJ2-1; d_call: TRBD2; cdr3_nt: TGTGCCAGCAGCGTTAGCGGGAGTAGGTCCTACAATGAGCAGTTCTTC; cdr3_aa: CASSVSGSRSYNEQFF
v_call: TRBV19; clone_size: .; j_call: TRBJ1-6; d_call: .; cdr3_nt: TGTGCCAGTAGTACAGGACAGCCTTCACCCCTCCACTTT; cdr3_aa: CASSTGQPSPLHF
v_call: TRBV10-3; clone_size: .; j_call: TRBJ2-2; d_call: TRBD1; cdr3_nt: TGTGCCATCAGTGGGGCGTGGACAGGGAACACCGGGGAGCTGTTTTTT; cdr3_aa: CAISGAWTGNTGELFF
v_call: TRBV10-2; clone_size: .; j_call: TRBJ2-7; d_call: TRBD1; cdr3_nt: TGCGCCAGCGGACAGGGACTCCCGTACGAGCAGTACTTC; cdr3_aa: CASGQGLPYEQYF
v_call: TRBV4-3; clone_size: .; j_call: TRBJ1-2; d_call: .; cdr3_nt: TGCGCCAGCAGCCAAGCGGGCAGGGGCTTCGTTAACTATGGCTACACCTTC; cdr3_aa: CASSQAGRGFVNYGYTF
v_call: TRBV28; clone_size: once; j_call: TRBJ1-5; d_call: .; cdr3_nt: TGTGCCAGCAGTTATCCAGGGGACGGCAATCAGCCCCAGCATTTT; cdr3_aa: CASSYPGDGNQPQHF
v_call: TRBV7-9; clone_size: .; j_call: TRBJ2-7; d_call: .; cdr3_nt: TGTGCCAGCAGCCCGGTTGGGGGCACCTACGAGCAGTACTTC; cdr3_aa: CASSPVGGTYEQYF
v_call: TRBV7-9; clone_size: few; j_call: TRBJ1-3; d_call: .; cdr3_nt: TGTGCCAGCAGTGACTCGGTTCCCTCTGGAAACACCATATATTTT; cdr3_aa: CASSDSVPSGNTIYF
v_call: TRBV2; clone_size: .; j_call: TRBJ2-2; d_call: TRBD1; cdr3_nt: TGTGCCAGCACAACTTCGACAGGGGGAAACACCGGGGAGCTGTTTTTT; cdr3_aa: CASTTSTGGNTGELFF
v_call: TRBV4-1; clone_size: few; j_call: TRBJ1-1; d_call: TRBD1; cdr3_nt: TGCGCCAGCAGCCAGGGACAGGGGGCGATGGGAACTGAAGCTTTCTTT; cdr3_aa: CASSQGQGAMGTEAFF
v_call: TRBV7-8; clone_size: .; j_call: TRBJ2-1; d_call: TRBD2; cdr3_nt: TGTGCCAGCAGCTTAGCGCTAGCGGGAGTCTTAGATGAGCAGTTCTTC; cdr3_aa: CASSLALAGVLDEQFF
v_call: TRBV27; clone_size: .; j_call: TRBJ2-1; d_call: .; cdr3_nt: TGTGCCAGCAACTGGGGCAGGGCCTCCTACAATGAGCAGTTCTTC; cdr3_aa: CASNWGRASYNEQFF
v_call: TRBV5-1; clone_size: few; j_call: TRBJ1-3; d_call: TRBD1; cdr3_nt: TGCGCCAGCAGCACGCGGACAGGGGCTGGAAACACCATATATTTT; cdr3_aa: CASSTRTGAGNTIYF
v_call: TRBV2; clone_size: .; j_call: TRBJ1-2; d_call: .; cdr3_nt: TGTGCCAGCAGTGACAAAGGAGGGCTTGGTAACTATGGCTACACCTTC; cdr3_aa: CASSDKGGLGNYGYTF
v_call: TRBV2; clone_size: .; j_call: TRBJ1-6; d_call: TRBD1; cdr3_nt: TGTGCCAGCAGTGAGGAGGGGGCAAGTAATTCACCCCTCCACTTT; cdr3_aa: CASSEEGASNSPLHF
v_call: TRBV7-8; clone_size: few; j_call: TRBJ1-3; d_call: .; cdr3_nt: TGTGCCAGCAGCTCGGACAGTCTGCCTGGAAACACCATATATTTT; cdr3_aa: CASSSDSLPGNTIYF
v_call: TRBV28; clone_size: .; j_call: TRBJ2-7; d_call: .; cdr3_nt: TGTGCCAGCAGTCCCCCGGCAGGCCGCGAGCAGTACTTC; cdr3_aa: CASSPPAGREQYF
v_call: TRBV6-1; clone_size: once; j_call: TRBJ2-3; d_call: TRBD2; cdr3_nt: TGTGCCAGCAGTGCCCAAGAGACTAGCGGGAGGGAAGATACGCAGTATTTT; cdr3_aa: CASSAQETSGREDTQYF
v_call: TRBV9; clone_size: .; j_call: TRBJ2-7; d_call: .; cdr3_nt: TGTGCCAGCAGCATCCGGGACAACTCCTACGAGCAGTACTTC; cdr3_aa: CASSIRDNSYEQYF
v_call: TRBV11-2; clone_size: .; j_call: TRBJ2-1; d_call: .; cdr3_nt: TGTGCCAGCAGCATCGGACTGGACAATGAGCAGTTCTTC; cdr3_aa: CASSIGLDNEQFF
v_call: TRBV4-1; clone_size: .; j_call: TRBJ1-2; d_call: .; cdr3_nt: TGCGCCAGCAGCCAGGATTCGGGCTATGGCTACACCTTC; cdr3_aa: CASSQDSGYGYTF
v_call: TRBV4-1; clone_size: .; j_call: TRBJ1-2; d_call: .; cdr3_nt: TGCGCCAGCAGCCAAGAGACACTGGTCTATGGCTACACCTTC; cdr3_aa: CASSQETLVYGYTF
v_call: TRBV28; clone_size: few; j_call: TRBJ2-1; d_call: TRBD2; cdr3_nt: TGTGCCAGCAGCCCCCTCGGGGCGGGGGGCAAGGATGGGCAGTTCTTC; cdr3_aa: CASSPLGAGGKDGQFF
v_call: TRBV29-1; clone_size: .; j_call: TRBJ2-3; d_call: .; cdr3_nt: TGCAGCGTTGGACTACTCACCGGGGCAGATACGCAGTATTTT; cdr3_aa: CSVGLLTGADTQYF
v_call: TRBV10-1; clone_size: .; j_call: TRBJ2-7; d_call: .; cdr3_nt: TGCGCCAGCAGTTCGACGGAGAGCTACGAGCAGTACTTC; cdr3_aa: CASSSTESYEQYF
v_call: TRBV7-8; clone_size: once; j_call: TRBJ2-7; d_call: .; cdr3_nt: TGTGCCAGCAGCTTAGCGCTCGGGATCGCCTACGAGCAGTACTTC; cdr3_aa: CASSLALGIAYEQYF
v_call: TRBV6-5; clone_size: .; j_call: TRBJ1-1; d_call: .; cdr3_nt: TGTGCCAGCAGCCGAGGACAGATGAACACTGAAGCTTTCTTT; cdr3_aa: CASSRGQMNTEAFF
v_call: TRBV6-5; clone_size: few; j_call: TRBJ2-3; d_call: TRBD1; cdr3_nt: TGTGCCAGCAGTAGACAGGGGGTACTGGATACGCAGTATTTT; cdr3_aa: CASSRQGVLDTQYF
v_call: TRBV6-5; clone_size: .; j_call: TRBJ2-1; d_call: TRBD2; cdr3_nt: TGTGCCAGCAGGAGAACCGGGACTAGCGGGAATGAGCAGTTCTTC; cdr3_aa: CASRRTGTSGNEQFF
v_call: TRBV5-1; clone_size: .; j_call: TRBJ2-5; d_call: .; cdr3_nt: TGCGCCAGCAGCTTGCGGGAGACCCAGTACTTC; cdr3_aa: CASSLRETQYF